Included here is one T cell receptor (beta chain) sequence, with context. Sequencing used immunoSEQ multiplex PCR; TCRdb keeps in-frame clones, though not all of them. The data show 100,000 to 150,000 clones, about 92% seen once. This sample was included in a study of OX40 agonist ivuxolimab in advanced cancers. The V gene end was trimmed by 8 bases and the J gene end by 4 bases; junction bases not matched to a gene: 3. The CDR3 runs to 12 residues. Germline values: CDR1 MDHEN, CDR2 SYDVKM. The chain links TRBV28 to TRBJ2-5; 8 bases match TRBD1. The receptor was derived from an adult with an advanced solid tumor such as melanoma, head and neck, liver or kidney cancer. The source was CD4+ or CD8+ T cells sorted from blood, collected in a trial of the OX40 agonist ivuxolimab. The DNA of the CDR3 is TGTGCCAGCTCACAGGGGGGAGAGACCCAGTACTTC. It yields the protein CASSQGGETQYF.